The T cell receptor (beta chain) under discussion was sequenced for a study of response to subunit inactivated influenza vaccine. TCRdb redid the calling of the RT-PCR reads with MiXCR, one entry per CDR3 protein. This table holds hundreds of thousands of distinct CDR3 sequences, roughly 14% found once. In its sample, this clonotype was seen a few times. This CDR3 has 16 residues. Trimming cost V 0 bases and J 0 bases, with 9 bases left between them. Germline assignment: CDR1 DFQATT and CDR2 SNEGSKA (reference sequence). The chain links TRBV20-1 to TRBJ2-6; the D is unclear. Sequenced here: PBMCs from blood, sampled 12 days after vaccination. The TCR comes from a man over 45 who received an inactivated influenza vaccine. The CDR3 DNA reads as TGCAGTGCTAGAGATAGCAGACTCTCTGGGGCCAACGTCCTGACTTTC. It is translated as CSARDSRLSGANVLTF.